The 16 T cell receptor beta chains given below trace back to one sample, sequenced in a study of beta chain features in type 1 diabetes. Findings of the study overall: Shortening of TCRB CDR3s, moderate but significant, appeared in all four CD4+ subsets of Type 1 diabetes patients.

Antigens for these TCRs are unknown. The whole isolated RNA underwent reverse transcription, so sequencing captured expressed TCRB transcripts. Method: immunoSEQ multiplex PCR; TCRdb's copy keeps in-frame clones and lacks some. The sample includes around 600,000 clones, approximately 13% of them seen just once. Sequencing was carried out using naive CD4+ T cells from blood. The receptors here all came from a man aged 25 to 40 with type 1 diabetes.

In this sample, this clone turned up a few times. V and J are TRBV27 and TRBJ2-1, with a possible D match to TRBD2 (6 bases). This CDR3 region has 16 residues. The germline CDR1 and CDR2 sequences are MNHEY and SMNVEV (reference sequence). Trimming removed 5 bases at V and 4 bases at J, with 18 bases between. CDR3 sequence: CASSKEGGGLYNEQFF. The CDR3 bases are TGTGCCAGCAGTAAAGAGGGAGGTGGTCTATACAATGAGCAGTTCTTC.

V gene TRBV5-1 combines with J gene TRBJ2-5; the D gene is possibly TRBD2 (5 bases). The CDR3 spans 13 residues. The germline CDR1 and CDR2 sequences are SGHRS and YFSETQ. The V end was cut by 2 bases, the J end by 4 bases, with 9 bases between. Here the CDR3 DNA reads TGCGCCAGCAGCTTCGAGGGCCGAGAGACCCAGTACTTC. This sequence encodes CASSFEGRETQYF.

A remark on this clone: The same CDR3 is also encoded by other DNA sequences in this sample. This chain uses TRBV7-2 with TRBJ2-3; D may be TRBD2 (6 bases). This CDR3 contains 14 residues. The V gene's germline CDR1 is SGHTA and CDR2 FQGNSA. V gave up 4 bases and J gave up 2 bases, with 10 bases separating them. The CDR3 sequence: CASSSGLSTDTQYF. The DNA for the CDR3 is TGTGCCAGCAGCTCGGGACTTTCCACAGATACGCAGTATTTT.

In this sample, this clone turned up a few times. The rearrangement links TRBV5-4 to TRBJ2-7, with 9 bases matching TRBD1. The CDR3 runs to 15 residues. The V gene's germline CDR1 is SGHNT and CDR2 YYREEE (reference sequence). V lost 4 bases and J lost 6; bases outside the gene matches: 11. In nucleotides, the CDR3 is TGTGCCAGCAGCGGAGGGACAGGGACATTCTCCGAGCAGTACTTC. Translating gives CASSGGTGTFSEQYF.

The V and J genes are TRBV10-3 and TRBJ2-2; D possibly matches TRBD1 or TRBD2 (5 bases each). V lost 7 bases to trimming and J lost 1 base, with 10 bases between them. The germline V gene has CDR1 ENHRY and CDR2 SYGVKD. The CDR3 sequence is 14 residues long. As DNA, the CDR3 is TGTGCCATCACTGGGACGGAGAACACCGGGGAGCTGTTTTTT. Its protein is CAITGTENTGELFF.

Only a few counts were recorded for this clone. The chain uses TRBV19 and TRBJ1-2, with D possibly being TRBD1 (5 bases). Germline V gene sequence: CDR1 LNHDA, CDR2 SQIVND (reference sequence). V lost 1 base, J lost 0 bases, and 9 bases lay in between. CDR3 length: 15 residues. CDR3: CASSIGDRPNYGYTF. The CDR3 DNA reads TGTGCCAGTAGTATAGGAGACAGACCTAACTATGGCTACACCTTC.

Points on this clone: The junction departs from the called germline gene at one end, perhaps through a read error. The chain links TRBV28 to TRBJ2-7; D possibly uses TRBD1 or TRBD2 (5 bases each). Looked up from germline, CDR1 is MDHEN and CDR2 is SYDVKM. The CDR3 length is 12 residues. CDR3 nucleotide sequence: TGTGCCAGCAGCCCCGCGAGGCGCCGTGGGGGCTTC. As protein: CASSPARRRGGF. The complete variable domain, with remaining parts taken from reference TRBV28 and TRBJ2-7, reads DVKVTQSSRYLVKRTGEKVFLECVQDMDHENMFWYRQDPGLGLRLIYFSYDVKMKEKGDIPEGYSVSREKKERFSLILESASTNQTSMYLCASSPARRRGGFGPGTRLTVT.

This clone was seen only a few times. The gene calls are TRBV28 and TRBJ2-1; 8 nucleotides agree with TRBD2. This CDR3 contains 16 residues. The V gene end was trimmed by 5 bases and the J gene end by 2 bases; junction bases not matched to a gene: 8. The germline gives CDR1 MDHEN, CDR2 SYDVKM. CDR3 nucleotides: TGTGCCAGCAGTCCCCCCGGGGGGGGAACCTACAATGAGCAGTTCTTC. Translating gives CASSPPGGGTYNEQFF.

A few counts support this clone. The chain couples TRBV5-4 to TRBJ1-2; the D is unclear. CDR1 SGHNT and CDR2 YYREEE come from the germline V gene (reference sequence). This CDR3 spans 13 amino acids. Trimming stripped 3 bases from V and 5 bases from J, with 11 bases between. DNA of the CDR3: TGTGCCAGCAGCTACTACAGAGATTATGGCTACACCTTC. Residues: CASSYYRDYGYTF.

This sequence joins TRBV6-5 and TRBJ2-1; perhaps TRBD1 as D (6 bases). The CDR3 covers 15 residues. V shed 5 bases and J shed 8 bases, with 19 bases lying between them. Germline V lookup: CDR1 MNHEY, CDR2 SVGAGI. The CDR3 spells CASSRMAGEWDEQFF. CDR3 sequence (DNA): TGTGCCAGCAGTCGGATGGCAGGGGAGTGGGATGAGCAGTTCTTC.

This clone was counted a few times. This chain uses TRBV28 with TRBJ2-3, with D uncertain. The ends were cut back, 5 bases at V and 2 bases at J, with 11 bases in the middle. Germline V gives CDR1 MDHEN, CDR2 SYDVKM. CDR3 length: 14 residues. The CDR3 region is CASSLAYATDTQYF. The CDR3 DNA follows: TGTGCCAGCAGTCTGGCCTACGCCACAGATACGCAGTATTTT.

The chain combines TRBV6-6 with TRBJ2-3; the match to TRBD2 covers 8 bases. The V and J ends lost 6 bases and 3 bases, in that order; junction bases with no gene match: 5. Germline V gene data show CDR1 as MNHNY and CDR2 as SVGAGI (reference sequence). The CDR3 has 14 residues. The CDR3 loop reads CASSSAGETDTQYF. DNA of the CDR3: TGTGCCAGCAGCTCAGCGGGGGAAACAGATACGCAGTATTTT.

This clone was picked up a small number of times. The rearrangement uses TRBV7-9 and TRBJ2-1; no definite D call. The V gene's germline CDR1 is SEHNR and CDR2 FQNEAQ (reference sequence). CDR3 length: 15 amino acids. With 0 bases removed from V and 4 bases from J, the gap between germline ends came to 10 bases. In DNA, the CDR3 is TGTGCCAGCAGCTTAGCGGCCGGTGGGTACAATGAGCAGTTCTTC. It is translated as CASSLAAGGYNEQFF.

There are a few counts of this clone. The chain uses TRBV9 and TRBJ2-2; weak D call: TRBD2 (6 bases). Germline CDR1 and CDR2: SGDLS and YYNGEE. The V end lost 0 bases, the J end lost 0 bases, and 15 bases lay between the germline ends. The CDR3 has 18 amino acids. The CDR3 nucleotides are TGTGCCAGCAGCGTAGAAATTTGGGCGGGGTCGAACACCGGGGAGCTGTTTTTT. It encodes CASSVEIWAGSNTGELFF. Complete variable domain (other parts from reference TRBV9 and TRBJ2-2): DSGVTQTPKHLITATGQRVTLRCSPRSGDLSVYWYQQSLDQGLQFLIQYYNGEERAKGNILERFSAQQFPDLHSELNLSSLELGDSALYFCASSVEIWAGSNTGELFFGEGSRLTVL.

This clone turned up a few times. The V gene is TRBV4-3, the J gene TRBJ2-3, with D tentatively TRBD1 (6 bases). Germline CDR1 and CDR2: LGHNA and YSLEER. This CDR3 is built from 17 residues. V was trimmed by 4 bases and J by 1 base, leaving 18 bases between them. CDR3 loop: CASSLQYRARGTDTQYF. The CDR3 coding sequence is TGCGCCAGCAGCCTCCAATACAGGGCGAGGGGCACAGATACGCAGTATTTT.

The V and J genes are TRBV5-1 and TRBJ1-1, with 10 bases identical to TRBD1. Trimming took 4 bases from V and 5 from J; bases not matched to a gene: 8. The CDR3 runs to 15 residues. Germline lookup yields CDR1 SGHRS and CDR2 YFSETQ. CDR3 DNA: TGCGCCAGCAGCGTTCAGACAGGGGGCCAAACTGAAGCTTTCTTT. This translates into CASSVQTGGQTEAFF.